The source of this TCR beta chain is a study of cytomegalovirus exposure and HLA in healthy donors. PCR employed 60 Vbeta and 13 Jbeta primers. Generated by immunoSEQ multiplex PCR, the TCRdb table keeps only in-frame clones and is missing some. The sample lists about 210,000 clones, more than 75% occurring once. This CDR3 is 14 amino acids long. Germline loops: CDR1 ENHRY, CDR2 SYGVKD. Deletions cut 7 bases from V and 6 bases from J, with 17 bases between. V is TRBV10-3 and J is TRBJ2-3; the D gene is possibly TRBD2 (7 bases). Sample: PBMCs. The sequence derives from a middle-aged man in good health and CMV-seropositive. CDR3 sequence: CAIMGEGVGDTQYF. Here the CDR3 DNA reads TGTGCCATCATGGGGGAGGGGGTGGGGGATACGCAGTATTTT.